The 2 T cell receptor beta chains below all came from one sample that was sequenced in a study of blood T cell repertoires in COVID-19. The protocol was immunoSEQ multiplex PCR, while the TCRdb copy is restricted to in-frame clones and leaves out a portion. The profile shows about 220,000 clones, roughly 85% of them singletons. The sequenced sample was PBMCs or T cells enriched from blood (not recorded which). Receptor source: a woman in her forties who had been exposed to COVID-19.

This chain joins TRBV5-6 and TRBJ1-2; no clear D gene. CDR3 length equals 12 residues. V lost 6 bases to trimming and J lost 4 bases, with 10 bases between them. Germline V gives CDR1 SGHDT, CDR2 YYEEEE. CDR3 DNA: TGTGCCAGCAACGGTGAGGCCTATGGCTACACCTTC. It specifies CASNGEAYGYTF. Complete variable domain (other parts from reference TRBV5-6 and TRBJ1-2): DAGVTQSPTHLIKTRGQQVTLRCSPKSGHDTVSWYQQALGQGPQFIFQYYEEEERQRGNFPDRFSGHQFPNYSSELNVNALLLGDSALYLCASNGEAYGYTFGSGTRLTVV.

In its sample, this clone was seen once. The V gene is TRBV2, the J gene TRBJ1-4, with TRBD1 matching over 8 bases. The CDR3 loop spans 17 amino acids. From germline, CDR1 is SNHLY and CDR2 FYNNEI. After removal of 1 base from V and 4 bases from J, the junction contained 8 bases not matched to a gene. CDR3 sequence: CASSEGGRGRGNEKLFF. In nucleotides, the CDR3 is TGTGCCAGCAGTGAAGGGGGCAGGGGGCGCGGTAATGAAAAACTGTTTTTT. Based on the CDR3 plus reference TRBV2 and TRBJ1-4, the full variable domain is EPEVTQTPSHQVTQMGQEVILRCVPISNHLYFYWYRQILGQKVEFLVSFYNNEISEKSEIFDDQFSVERPDGSNFTLKIRSTKLEDSAMYFCASSEGGRGRGNEKLFFGSGTQLSVL.